This TCR beta chain stems from a study of blood T cell repertoires in COVID-19. Study-wide background: The United States, Italy and Spain provided the acute and convalescent COVID-19 samples.

Authors' data handling: Scientists estimated how many nucleated cells there were by amplifying reference gene primers. This table comes from immunoSEQ multiplex PCR, and its TCRdb copy is limited to in-frame clones, with some not included. The D gene and trimming were derived from the DNA, and the V and J assignments and clone size from that table. The table includes 250,000 to 300,000 clones, 75% to 90% detected once. CDR1 is SGHTA, CDR2 FQGNSA, per germline. CDR3 size: 13 residues. V gave up 5 bases and J gave up 8 bases; unmatched junction bases: 5. Recruits, aged roughly 18 to 89 years, lived in 20 to 30 US areas. Cohort allocation depended upon clinical history that participants reported.

The chain joins TRBV7-2 to TRBJ1-5, with TRBD1 matching 8 bases. The source material was PBMCs or T cells enriched from blood (not recorded which). The receptor was isolated from a woman aged 40 to 49 who had recovered from COVID-19. The CDR3 coding sequence is TGTGCCAGCAGCGGACAGGGAAATGAGCCCCAGCATTTT. Translating it yields CASSGQGNEPQHF.